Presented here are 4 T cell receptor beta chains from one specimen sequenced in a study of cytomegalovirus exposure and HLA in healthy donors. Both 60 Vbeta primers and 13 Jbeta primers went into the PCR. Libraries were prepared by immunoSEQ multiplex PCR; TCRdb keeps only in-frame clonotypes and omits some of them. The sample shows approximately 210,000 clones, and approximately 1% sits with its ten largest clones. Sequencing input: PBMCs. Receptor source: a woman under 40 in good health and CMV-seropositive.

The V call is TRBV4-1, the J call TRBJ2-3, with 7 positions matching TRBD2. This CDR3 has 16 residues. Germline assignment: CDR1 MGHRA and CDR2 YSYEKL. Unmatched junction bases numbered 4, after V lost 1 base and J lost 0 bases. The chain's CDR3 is CASSQATSRSTDTQYF. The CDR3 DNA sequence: TGCGCCAGCAGCCAAGCGACTAGCAGAAGCACAGATACGCAGTATTTT.

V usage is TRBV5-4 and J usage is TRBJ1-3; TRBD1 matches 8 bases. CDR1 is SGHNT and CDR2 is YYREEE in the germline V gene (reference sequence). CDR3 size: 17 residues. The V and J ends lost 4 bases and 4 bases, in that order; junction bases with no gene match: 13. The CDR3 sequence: CASSQLGDRRGGNTIYF. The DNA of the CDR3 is TGTGCCAGCAGCCAGTTGGGGGACAGGCGTGGGGGAAACACCATATATTTT.

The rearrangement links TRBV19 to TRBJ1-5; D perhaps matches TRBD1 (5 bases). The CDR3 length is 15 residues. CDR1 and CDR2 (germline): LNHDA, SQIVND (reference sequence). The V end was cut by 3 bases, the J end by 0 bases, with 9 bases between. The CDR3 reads CASSMWGDSNQPQHF. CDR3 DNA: TGTGCCAGTAGTATGTGGGGGGATAGCAATCAGCCCCAGCATTTT.

The CDR3 DNA sequence: TGTGCCAGCAGCAAAGGGGCCGCTAGCGGCAACCAAGAGACCCAGTACTTC. As protein: CASSKGAASGNQETQYF. The chain carries TRBV21-1 and TRBJ2-5; the D call TRBD2 from the table was never checked on the DNA. TRBV21-1 is a known pseudogene. The CDR3 covers 17 residues.